This TCR beta chain came from a study of CD8 T cells in ankylosing spondylitis (dated by TCRdb to between 2016 and 2019). General notes on the study: T cell receptor beta repertoires were profiled in healthy donors and ankylosing spondylitis patients so that disease-linked TCR variants could be found. The whole study cohort included 85 to 120 healthy donors and around 25 ankylosing spondylitis patients. Samples of peripheral blood were taken, and for ankylosing spondylitis patients, synovial fluid was collected as well.

On this clonotype itself: Which antigen it targets is not known. No much larger clone exists at a distance of one base, and base qualities are not known.

The paper's findings and limits, for the study overall: Some motif variants were previously reported in synovial fluid and blood of reactive arthritis patients, suggesting common disease-initiation mechanisms. The disease-linked clones had a CD8+ phenotype and were found at relatively low frequencies in peripheral blood. A TCR beta motif of fewer than 10 highly homologous amino acid variants appeared characteristic of blood from ankylosing spondylitis patients. The disease-linked clones were reported as significantly enriched in matched synovial fluid samples from ankylosing spondylitis patients.

For sequencing, an Illumina HiSeq 2500 was employed. Quantitative 5'-RACE with molecular barcodes was used to prepare TCR beta libraries. Per the source publication's procedure: A new computational method based on a probabilistic model of VDJ rearrangement was used to identify disease-linked TCR variants. TCRdb redid the processing of the public reads, applying fastp at Q25 and MiXCR, and retained in-frame beta chains. Under each unique CDR3 protein, matching rows form one entry showing the most common genes and DNA. TCRdb's processing, not the authors', yielded these V and J calls. This sample holds some 200,000 distinct CDR3 sequences; 15% to 20% were observed only once. Of the sample, 4.3% falls within the top ten clones. The source material was blood, either unsorted or a sorted T cell fraction (not recorded which). The TCR sequence derives from a male donor aged 10-29 years with ankylosing spondylitis or in good health (not recorded which). Donor details come from another sample of the same person, matched by shared clones.

The CDR3 region reads CASKSGLAGAYEQYV. The nucleotide sequence reads TGCGCCAGCAAATCGGGACTAGCGGGAGCCTACGAGCAGTACGTC. The chain was built from TRBV10-2 and TRBJ2-7, with 14 junctional bases fitting TRBD2. V loses 7 bases at its end and J loses 2 bases; junction bases beyond the gene matches: 4. From the cysteine up to the valine, the CDR3 has a length of 15 residues. Solely the CDR3 DNA is kept, with 45 bases framed from the first base. Taken from the germline V gene, the CDR1 and CDR2 loops are WSHSY and SAAADI.